This TCR beta chain was observed in a study of Graves' ophthalmopathy and Graves' hyperthyroidism. Study-wide results and caveats: Ophthalmopathy progression was predicted by the model at just over 70% sensitivity and about 72% specificity. Between ophthalmopathy and stable hyperthyroidism, a 13-signature model drew a separation with approximately 90% sensitivity and over 80% specificity.

RNA transcripts served as template for amplifying TCR beta CDR3 sequences. After a first-round RT-PCR with HTBI primers, a second-round multiplex PCR was run. TCRdb fed the multiplex PCR reads into MiXCR, producing one record per CDR3 protein. Of around 1.1 million distinct CDR3 sequences in the sample, about 40% were seen once. This clonotype has just a few counts. Its antigen remains unknown. CDR3 length: 15 amino acids. With 2 bases removed from V and 4 bases from J, the gap between germline ends came to 14 bases. The germline gives CDR1 MNHEY, CDR2 SVGAGI. None of the included patients had other autoimmune diseases, uncontrolled infections, pregnancy or lactation, as these led to exclusion. Clinicians diagnosed using symptoms, serum thyroxine, TRAb, thyroid ultrasound and orbital computed tomography.

The chain is built from TRBV6-5 and TRBJ1-1; tentatively, D is TRBD1 (5 bases). Sequences were obtained from peripheral blood or thyroid tissue (not recorded which). The source is an adult man with Graves' hyperthyroidism. CDR3 in DNA: TGTGCCAGCAGTTACGCCCGAGATGGGGGCACTGAAGCTTTCTTT. It codes for CASSYARDGGTEAFF.